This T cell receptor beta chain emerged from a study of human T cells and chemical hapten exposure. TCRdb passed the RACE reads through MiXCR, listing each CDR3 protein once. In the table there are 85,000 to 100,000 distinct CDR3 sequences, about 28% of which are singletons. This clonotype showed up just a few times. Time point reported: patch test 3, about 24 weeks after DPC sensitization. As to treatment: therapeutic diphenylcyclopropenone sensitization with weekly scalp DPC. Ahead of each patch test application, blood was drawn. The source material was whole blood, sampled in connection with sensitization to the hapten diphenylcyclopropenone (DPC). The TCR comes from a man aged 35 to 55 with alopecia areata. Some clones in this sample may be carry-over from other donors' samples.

The CDR3 spells CASSSGLAGGPGEQYF. CDR3 nucleotides: TGTGCCAGCAGCTCCGGACTAGCGGGAGGGCCGGGGGAGCAGTACTTC. The genes are TRBV7-9 and TRBJ2-7, with 15 bases fitting TRBD2. CDR3 size: 16 residues. From germline, CDR1 is SEHNR and CDR2 FQNEAQ (reference sequence). V lost 4 bases to trimming and J lost 7 bases; unmatched junction nucleotides: 8.